Listed below are T cell receptor beta chains from one sample, sequenced in a study of tumor-infiltrating lymphocytes in localized non-small cell lung cancer. Profiling relied on immunoSEQ multiplex PCR, and the TCRdb table lists in-frame clones only, not all of them. The sample carries about 11,000 clones, 63% recorded once. The sample consisted of lung tumor tissue. The receptors stem from a human donor with non-small cell lung cancer. Both conserved end residues are part of each CDR3. A D gene is named only where the DNA matches it firmly. Expanded clones are given a class, and other clones once, few, many or no size at all.

d_gene: TRBD2
v_gene: TRBV10-1
j_gene: TRBJ2-7
abundance: -
CDR3nt: TGCGCCAGCAGTGCAGACCAGCGGGGCTCCTACGAGCAGTACTTC
CDR3aa: CASSADQRGSYEQYF

d_gene: TRBD1
v_gene: TRBV29-1
j_gene: TRBJ1-2
abundance: -
CDR3nt: TGCAGCGTTCTCAGGTCCATTGGGACAGACTATGGCTACACCTTC
CDR3aa: CSVLRSIGTDYGYTF

d_gene: TRBD2
v_gene: TRBV6-5
j_gene: TRBJ2-5
abundance: few
CDR3nt: TGTGCCAGCAAGAGGGGACTAGCGGGGCCAGAGACCCAGTACTTC
CDR3aa: CASKRGLAGPETQYF

d_gene: -
v_gene: TRBV7-9
j_gene: TRBJ2-5
abundance: once
CDR3nt: TGTGCCAGCAGCTTAGGAGGGGGAAAAGAGACCCAGTACTTC
CDR3aa: CASSLGGGKETQYF

d_gene: -
v_gene: TRBV11-3
j_gene: TRBJ2-7
abundance: -
CDR3nt: TGTGCCAGCAGCTTTAGGACTAACTACGAGCAGTACTTC
CDR3aa: CASSFRTNYEQYF

d_gene: -
v_gene: TRBV5-1
j_gene: TRBJ1-1
abundance: -
CDR3nt: TGCGCCAGCAGCTCCCTCTCGGACGTCAGGGAAGCTTTCTTT
CDR3aa: CASSSLSDVREAFF

d_gene: TRBD1
v_gene: TRBV18
j_gene: TRBJ2-7
abundance: -
CDR3nt: TGTGCCAGCTCACCCGGACAGGGCTCCTACGAGCAGTACTTC
CDR3aa: CASSPGQGSYEQYF

d_gene: -
v_gene: TRBV25-1
j_gene: TRBJ2-7
abundance: -
CDR3nt: TGTGCCAGCAGTCAGGACGGGAAGTTCTCCTACGAGCAGTACTTC
CDR3aa: CASSQDGKFSYEQYF

d_gene: TRBD1
v_gene: TRBV5-1
j_gene: TRBJ1-5
abundance: few
CDR3nt: TGCGCCAGCAGCCCCGGGACAGGGTACAATCAGCCCCAGCATTTT
CDR3aa: CASSPGTGYNQPQHF

d_gene: -
v_gene: TRBV10-1
j_gene: TRBJ1-1
abundance: -
CDR3nt: TGCGCCAGCAGTGTCAACCCCAGGGACACTGAAGCTTTCTTT
CDR3aa: CASSVNPRDTEAFF

d_gene: -
v_gene: TRBV5-1
j_gene: TRBJ2-3
abundance: few
CDR3nt: TGCGCCAGCAGCCTCCAAACAGATACGCAGTATTTT
CDR3aa: CASSLQTDTQYF

d_gene: -
v_gene: TRBV11-2
j_gene: TRBJ1-5
abundance: -
CDR3nt: TGTGCCAGCAGCTCCGAAAGGAACCAGCCCCAGCATTTT
CDR3aa: CASSSERNQPQHF

d_gene: TRBD1
v_gene: TRBV19
j_gene: TRBJ1-1
abundance: -
CDR3nt: TGTGCCAGTAGTATAAAGGGGGCAGTTTTCGCTGAAGCTTTCTTT
CDR3aa: CASSIKGAVFAEAFF

d_gene: TRBD1
v_gene: TRBV19
j_gene: TRBJ2-7
abundance: -
CDR3nt: TGTGCCAGTAGTGCCAGACAGGGCCCCTACGAGCAGTACTTC
CDR3aa: CASSARQGPYEQYF

d_gene: TRBD1
v_gene: TRBV28
j_gene: TRBJ1-4
abundance: few
CDR3nt: TGTGCCAGCAGTTTATGGTTGGGACAGGGAGGCGAAAAACTGTTTTTT
CDR3aa: CASSLWLGQGGEKLFF

d_gene: TRBD1
v_gene: TRBV5-1
j_gene: TRBJ2-2
abundance: -
CDR3nt: TGCGCCAGCAGCTATAACGACAGGGCCACCGGGGAGCTGTTTTTT
CDR3aa: CASSYNDRATGELFF

d_gene: -
v_gene: TRBV12-5
j_gene: TRBJ2-7
abundance: -
CDR3nt: TGTGCTAGCATGGACGGGTACGAGCAGTACTTC
CDR3aa: CASMDGYEQYF

d_gene: TRBD1
v_gene: TRBV11-3
j_gene: TRBJ2-7
abundance: -
CDR3nt: TGTGCCAGCAGCCCCCGGACAGGGGGGAGCGAGCAGTACTTC
CDR3aa: CASSPRTGGSEQYF

d_gene: TRBD1
v_gene: TRBV10-3
j_gene: TRBJ1-3
abundance: -
CDR3nt: TGTGCCATCAGTGAGAACAGGGGGACCTCTGGAAACACCATATATTTT
CDR3aa: CAISENRGTSGNTIYF

d_gene: -
v_gene: TRBV18
j_gene: TRBJ1-2
abundance: -
CDR3nt: TGTGCCAGCTCACCAAACAACGGGAATGGCTACACCTTC
CDR3aa: CASSPNNGNGYTF

d_gene: -
v_gene: TRBV5-6
j_gene: TRBJ2-1
abundance: -
CDR3nt: TGTGCCAGCAGCTTCTGGAACAGGAGGGATGAGCAGTTCTTC
CDR3aa: CASSFWNRRDEQFF

d_gene: -
v_gene: TRBV6-6
j_gene: TRBJ2-1
abundance: -
CDR3nt: TGTGCCAGCAGTCCCCGGGACCTCCGCCTTGAGCAGTTCTTC
CDR3aa: CASSPRDLRLEQFF

d_gene: -
v_gene: TRBV2
j_gene: TRBJ2-3
abundance: medium-sized
CDR3nt: TGTGCCAGCAGTGAAGCCCCCCACCGAGATACGCAGTATTTT
CDR3aa: CASSEAPHRDTQYF

d_gene: TRBD2
v_gene: TRBV7-6
j_gene: TRBJ2-5
abundance: -
CDR3nt: TGTGCCAGCAGCCTCAGGGTAGCGGGTATTATCCAAGAGACCCAGTACTTC
CDR3aa: CASSLRVAGIIQETQYF

d_gene: TRBD2
v_gene: TRBV7-8
j_gene: TRBJ2-7
abundance: -
CDR3nt: TGTGCCAGCAGCCCACCCCCTAGCGGGAGGGCGTACGAGCAGTACTTC
CDR3aa: CASSPPPSGRAYEQYF

d_gene: TRBD2
v_gene: TRBV12-5
j_gene: TRBJ2-1
abundance: -
CDR3nt: TGTGCTAGTGGTTTGAATTGGGAGGGCTCCTACAATGAGCAGTTCTTC
CDR3aa: CASGLNWEGSYNEQFF

d_gene: -
v_gene: TRBV11-2
j_gene: TRBJ2-5
abundance: -
CDR3nt: TGTGCCAGCAGCATAGGGGGAAAAGAGACCCAGTACTTC
CDR3aa: CASSIGGKETQYF